Given below is one TCR beta chain in context. Original processing notes: Nucleated cell counts were estimated from reference gene primer amplification. Generated by immunoSEQ multiplex PCR, the TCRdb table keeps only in-frame clones and is missing some. For V, J and clone size, that table is used; D and trimming come from the DNA. The table has tens of thousands of clones, around 85% seen once. Germline CDR1 is SGHRS and CDR2 is YFSETQ. Trimming left V 2 bases short and J 1 base short, with 24 bases between. CDR3 length equals 19 residues. This sample was taken from a study of blood T cell repertoires in COVID-19. Background on the study: There were acute and convalescent COVID-19 samples, and they came from the United States, Italy and Spain. The cDNA or gDNA used as material had been derived from T cells, B-cell-depleted T cells, or PBMCs.

Sequencing used peripheral blood. The rearrangement links TRBV5-1 to TRBJ1-1; weak D call: TRBD1 (6 bases). This clonotype was sampled from a woman aged 55-75 years with acute or convalescent COVID-19. The CDR3 loop reads CASSFHLGGRNRANTEAFF. As DNA, the CDR3 is TGCGCCAGCAGCTTCCATCTAGGCGGAAGGAACAGGGCGAACACTGAAGCTTTCTTT.